One and the same sample provided the 32 T cell receptor beta chains below, sequenced in a study of blood T cell repertoires in COVID-19. Profiling relied on immunoSEQ multiplex PCR, and the TCRdb table lists in-frame clones only, not all of them. This repertoire shows about 170,000 clones, 87% found once; its top ten account for roughly 1.5%. The sequenced sample consisted of peripheral blood. These receptors originate from a woman in her 50s with acute or convalescent COVID-19.

The rearrangement uses TRBV25-1 and TRBJ1-3, with D possibly being TRBD1 (5 bases). V was pared by 5 bases and J by 8 bases, with 10 bases between. The CDR3 length is 12 residues. Germline-derived CDR1 and CDR2 are MGHDK and SYGVNS. Here the CDR3 reads CASSTKGDTIYF. The DNA for the CDR3 is TGTGCCAGCAGTACAAAAGGGGACACCATATATTTT. The full variable domain, completed using reference TRBV25-1 and TRBJ1-3, is EADIYQTPRYLVIGTGKKITLECSQTMGHDKMYWYQQDPGMELHLIHYSYGVNSTEKGDLSSESTVSRIRTEHFPLTLESARPSHTSQYLCASSTKGDTIYFGEGSWLTVV.

This chain joins TRBV3-1 (or the pseudogene TRBV3-2) and TRBJ1-3; TRBD1 might be the D (5 bases). Deletions cut 1 base from V and 4 bases from J, with 14 bases between. Per germline, CDR1 LGHDT and CDR2 YNNKEL (reference sequence). The CDR3 covers 16 residues. The CDR3 is CASSQANRPLGNTIYF. The CDR3 region has the DNA TGTGCCAGCAGCCAAGCGAACAGGCCTCTGGGAAACACCATATATTTT.

The rearrangement uses TRBV19 and TRBJ1-1; D is ambiguous. The CDR3 consists of 13 residues. Trimming took 5 bases from V and 5 from J, leaving 12 bases between them. Germline V CDR1 and CDR2: LNHDA, SQIVND (reference sequence). The CDR3 protein is CASSAAGGTEAFF. CDR3 in DNA: TGTGCCAGTAGTGCGGCAGGAGGGACTGAAGCTTTCTTT. The whole variable domain, filled in from reference TRBV19 and TRBJ1-1, reads DGGITQSPKYLFRKEGQNVTLSCEQNLNHDAMYWYRQDPGQGLRLIYYSQIVNDFQKGDIAEGYSVSREKKESFPLTVTSAQKNPTAFYLCASSAAGGTEAFFGQGTRLTVV.

The J gene is TRBJ2-1, the V gene TRBV11-2; no clear D. Trimming left V 6 bases short and J 8 bases short, with 11 bases between. The length of the CDR3 is 12 residues. Germline V lookup: CDR1 SGHAT, CDR2 FQNNGV. The CDR3 DNA follows: TGTGCCAGCAGGTTCCTAGGAGATGAGCAGTTCTTC. Translated: CASRFLGDEQFF.

The gene calls are TRBV5-1 and TRBJ2-3; D not certain. Germline loops: CDR1 SGHRS, CDR2 YFSETQ. V lost 1 base and J lost 1, with 10 bases in between. The CDR3 has 15 amino acids. The CDR3, as DNA: TGCGCCAGCAGCTTGATCGAGAAAGGCACAGATACGCAGTATTTT. Translating it yields CASSLIEKGTDTQYF.

The rearrangement joins TRBV11-2 to TRBJ2-3; tentatively, D is TRBD2 (6 bases). The ends were cut back, 1 base at V and 2 bases at J, with 13 bases in the middle. The germline V gene has CDR1 SGHAT and CDR2 FQNNGV. The CDR3 runs to 16 residues. The CDR3 sequence is CASSLGGGGVTDTQYF. The CDR3 bases are TGTGCCAGCAGCTTAGGGGGAGGTGGAGTCACAGATACGCAGTATTTT.

The chain couples TRBV6-5 to TRBJ1-3; the D gene is possibly TRBD1 (6 bases). The CDR3 sequence is 15 residues long. Germline CDR1 MNHEY, CDR2 SVGAGI. Trimming removed 8 bases from V and 2 bases from J, with 16 bases in between. This CDR3 reads CASRLTGKAGNTIYF. The CDR3 DNA reads TGTGCCAGCCGCCTAACAGGGAAAGCTGGAAACACCATATATTTT.

This clone was picked up one time. The chain links TRBV27 to TRBJ1-1; D gene unclear. Germline loops: CDR1 MNHEY, CDR2 SMNVEV (reference sequence). Trimming left V 0 bases short and J 2 bases short, with 10 bases between. The CDR3 sequence is 15 residues long. CDR3 sequence reads: CASSLSRVTNTEAFF. CDR3 DNA: TGTGCCAGCAGTTTATCGAGAGTAACTAACACTGAAGCTTTCTTT.

This clone was seen a handful of times. V is TRBV6-2 or TRBV6-3 and J is TRBJ1-1; 11 bases fit TRBD1. This CDR3 contains 15 residues. Germline CDR1 MNHEY, CDR2 SVGEGT. The junction had 6 bases not matched to a gene; V was cut back by 5 bases and J by 4 bases. CDR3 nucleotides: TGTGCCAGCAGTCGGACAGGGGGCAGGGGCACTGAAGCTTTCTTT. This encodes CASSRTGGRGTEAFF.

The rearrangement joins TRBV4-2 to TRBJ1-1, with TRBD1 matching over 7 bases. The V and J ends lost 0 bases and 0 bases, in that order; junction bases with no gene match: 4. Germline-derived CDR1 and CDR2 are LGHNA and YNFKEQ. This CDR3 has 16 residues. As DNA, the CDR3 is TGTGCCAGCAGCCAAGATGGGGACAGCCTGAACACTGAAGCTTTCTTT. Translated: CASSQDGDSLNTEAFF.

The chain joins TRBV28 to TRBJ1-5, with D unclear. In germline, CDR1 is MDHEN, CDR2 SYDVKM. V lost 6 bases and J 1 base, leaving 10 bases between the germline ends. CDR3 size: 14 residues. CDR3 DNA sequence: TGTGCCAGCAGCACAGTCCAAAGCAATCAGCCCCAGCATTTT. Its translation: CASSTVQSNQPQHF.

The rearrangement joins TRBV7-8 to TRBJ1-2; 9 bases line up with TRBD1. Germline CDR1 is SGHVS and CDR2 is FQNEAQ. V lost 0 bases, J lost 6 bases, and 2 bases stayed unmatched. The CDR3 has 14 residues. The CDR3 nucleotides read TGTGCCAGCAGCTTAGCCCGACAGGGGGATGGCTACACCTTC. Its translation is CASSLARQGDGYTF. The full variable domain, rest sourced from reference TRBV7-8 and TRBJ1-2, is GAGVSQSPRYKVAKRGQDVALRCDPISGHVSLFWYQQALGQGPEFLTYFQNEAQLDKSGLPSDRFFAERPEGSVSTLKIQRTQQEDSAVYLCASSLARQGDGYTFGSGTRLTVV.

The chain carries TRBV12-3 or TRBV12-4 and TRBJ2-1, with 8 bases lining up with TRBD1. V lost 6 bases, J lost 7 bases, and 5 bases stayed unmatched. The CDR3 totals 13 residues. The CDR3 region is CASSLGQGNEQFF. CDR3 DNA: TGTGCCAGCAGCCTCGGACAGGGAAATGAGCAGTTCTTC.

J is TRBJ2-2 and V is TRBV5-5; D is ambiguous. Trimming removed 3 bases from V and 2 bases from J, with 8 bases in between. The germline gives CDR1 SGHKS, CDR2 YYEKEE (reference sequence). The CDR3 extends over 14 amino acids. The CDR3 region is CASSYAVNTGELFF. The CDR3 DNA follows: TGTGCCAGCAGCTACGCAGTCAACACCGGGGAGCTGTTTTTT.

V usage is TRBV9 and J usage is TRBJ1-1; 7 bases are shared with TRBD1. Losses at the gene ends were 4 bases for V and 2 bases for J; bases not matched to a gene: 11. The CDR3 has 16 amino acids. CDR1 SGDLS and CDR2 YYNGEE come from the germline V gene. The CDR3 DNA reads as TGTGCCAGCAGCCCCCAAGGGGACAGCTTAAACACTGAAGCTTTCTTT. Protein product: CASSPQGDSLNTEAFF.

This rearrangement joins TRBV5-1 to TRBJ2-7, with 7 bases matching TRBD1. J lost 2 bases, V lost 4 bases, and 9 bases had no gene match. The CDR3 has 15 residues. Germline V CDR1 and CDR2: SGHRS, YFSETQ. The CDR3 reads CASSPGDRTPYEQYF. The CDR3 DNA reads as TGCGCCAGCAGCCCAGGGGACAGAACGCCCTACGAGCAGTACTTC.

This clone was seen only a few times. This rearrangement joins TRBV6-1 to TRBJ1-5; TRBD1 agrees at 7 bases. This CDR3 region has 16 residues. Germline trimming cut 2 bases from V and 5 bases from J; bases unmatched to any gene: 9. Looked up from germline, CDR1 is MNHNS and CDR2 is SASEGT. For the CDR3, the DNA is TGTGCCAGCAGTGAACGGTCCGCAGGGGGATATCAGCCCCAGCATTTT. It is translated as CASSERSAGGYQPQHF.

This sequence joins TRBV7-2 and TRBJ2-3; TRBD2 aligns across 13 bases. CDR1 and CDR2 from the germline V gene are SGHTA and FQGNSA. Trimming cost V 6 bases and J 4 bases; bases outside gene matches: 13. This CDR3 has 18 residues. CDR3 bases: TGTGCCAGCAGACTACTCACTAGCGGGAGGGCCAGTGCAGATACGCAGTATTTT. It codes for CASRLLTSGRASADTQYF.

J is TRBJ2-1 and V is TRBV2; TRBD2 agrees at 12 bases. Germline CDR1 and CDR2: SNHLY and FYNNEI. Germline trimming cut 8 bases from V and 8 bases from J; bases unmatched to any gene: 10. This CDR3 contains 15 residues. This CDR3 reads CASARRTSGEDEQFF. The DNA for the CDR3 is TGTGCCAGCGCCAGGAGGACTAGCGGGGAGGATGAGCAGTTCTTC.

The CDR3 region has the DNA TGTGCCAGCAGCGTAGTACAGGGGGCCGATGAGCAGTTCTTC. Translated: CASSVVQGADEQFF. V is TRBV9 and J is TRBJ2-1, with TRBD1 matching 9 bases. This CDR3 has 14 amino acids. J lost 8 bases, V lost 0 bases, and 3 bases had no gene match. Germline V gene lookup returns CDR1 SGDLS and CDR2 YYNGEE.

This clone was picked up a small number of times. The chain is built from TRBV30 and TRBJ1-5; 10 bases are a match to TRBD1. Trimming took 2 bases from V and 6 from J; bases not matched to a gene: 4. The CDR3 runs 14 residues. Germline CDR1 GTSNPN, CDR2 SVGIG (reference sequence). CDR3 residues: CAWSRQGAVQPQHF. The DNA for the CDR3 is TGTGCCTGGAGTCGACAGGGGGCGGTTCAGCCCCAGCATTTT. The full variable domain, with the rest looked up from reference TRBV30 and TRBJ1-5, is SQTIHQWPATLVQPVGSPLSLECTVEGTSNPNLYWYRQAAGRGLQLLFYSVGIGQISSEVPQNLSASRPQDRQFILSSKKLLLSDSGFYLCAWSRQGAVQPQHFGDGTRLSIL.

The rearrangement links TRBV10-3 to TRBJ2-1, with 15 bases aligning to TRBD2. The CDR3 is 15 residues long. Germline CDR1 ENHRY, CDR2 SYGVKD. V shed 7 bases, J shed 7 bases, and the junction held 5 bases outside the gene matches. CDR3 sequence: CAITGLAGGVNEQFF. The DNA of the CDR3 is TGTGCCATCACCGGACTAGCGGGAGGGGTAAATGAGCAGTTCTTC.

This chain connects TRBV11-3 to TRBJ1-3, with 10 nucleotides matching TRBD1. V was clipped by 5 bases and J by 6 bases; unmatched bases: 7. Germline CDR1 and CDR2: SGHNT and YENEEA. The CDR3 is 15 amino acids. In nucleotides, the CDR3 is TGTGCCAGCAGCCCGGGACAGGGGACAGAAAACACCATATATTTT. It translates to CASSPGQGTENTIYF.

This chain joins TRBV4-1 and TRBJ1-5; the D is unclear. The CDR3 extends over 17 amino acids. Trimming took off 1 base at V and 3 bases at J, with 16 bases between the two ends. In germline, CDR1 is MGHRA, CDR2 YSYEKL. CDR3 bases: TGCGCCAGCAGCCAAGCCCCCCTTCGGGGAGTCAATCAGCCCCAGCATTTT. This translates into CASSQAPLRGVNQPQHF.

This sequence joins TRBV7-3 and TRBJ2-7, with 7 bases lining up with TRBD1. Germline loops: CDR1 SGHTA, CDR2 FQGTGA. CDR3 length: 14 residues. With 2 bases clipped from V and 5 bases from J, the junction kept 6 bases outside the gene matches. CDR3 coding DNA: TGTGCCAGCAGCTTACGAGGGGGCGCGGACGAGCAGTACTTC. This sequence encodes CASSLRGGADEQYF. The full variable domain, in which reference TRBV7-3 and TRBJ2-7 provide the parts outside the CDR3, is GAGVSQTPSNKVTEKGKYVELRCDPISGHTALYWYRQSLGQGPEFLIYFQGTGAADDSGLPNDRFFAVRPEGSVSTLKIQRTERGDSAVYLCASSLRGGADEQYFGPGTRLTVT.

The J gene is TRBJ1-1, the V gene TRBV12-5, with no clear D. CDR1 is LGHNT and CDR2 is FRNRAP in the germline V gene. V was trimmed by 4 bases and J by 12 bases, leaving 18 bases between them. This CDR3 contains 13 residues. The CDR3 coding sequence is TGTGCTAGTGGTTCGAGGGAGGATGCTCTGTCTTTCTTT. Translating gives CASGSREDALSFF.

V gene TRBV9 combines with J gene TRBJ1-1, with 9 bases that match TRBD1. The germline gives CDR1 SGDLS, CDR2 YYNGEE. The CDR3 extends over 18 amino acids. The V and J ends lost 5 bases and 0 bases, in that order; junction bases with no gene match: 14. The CDR3 DNA reads TGTGCCAGCAGAAGAATCTCCGGGACAGGGTGGATGAACACTGAAGCTTTCTTT. Protein product: CASRRISGTGWMNTEAFF. Variable domain in full (rest from reference TRBV9 and TRBJ1-1): DSGVTQTPKHLITATGQRVTLRCSPRSGDLSVYWYQQSLDQGLQFLIQYYNGEERAKGNILERFSAQQFPDLHSELNLSSLELGDSALYFCASRRISGTGWMNTEAFFGQGTRLTVV.

The gene calls are TRBV7-3 and TRBJ1-1, with 7 nucleotides matching TRBD1. From germline, CDR1 is SGHTA and CDR2 FQGTGA. This CDR3 has 15 amino acids. V shed 5 bases and J 0 bases; nucleotides not matched to a gene: 6. CDR3 protein: CASSVQQGMNTEAFF. In DNA form, the CDR3 reads TGTGCCAGCAGCGTCCAACAGGGGATGAACACTGAAGCTTTCTTT.

The J gene is TRBJ1-2, the V gene TRBV9, with D possibly being TRBD1 (5 bases). V dropped 1 base and J dropped 8 bases, with 18 bases sitting between them. This CDR3 spans 15 amino acids. Germline V gives CDR1 SGDLS, CDR2 YYNGEE. The CDR3 nucleotides are TGTGCCAGCAGCGTATCCCCAGGGAGGTCGGACGGCTACACCTTC. It codes for CASSVSPGRSDGYTF. The full variable domain, with the rest looked up from reference TRBV9 and TRBJ1-2, is DSGVTQTPKHLITATGQRVTLRCSPRSGDLSVYWYQQSLDQGLQFLIQYYNGEERAKGNILERFSAQQFPDLHSELNLSSLELGDSALYFCASSVSPGRSDGYTFGSGTRLTVV.

The chain recombines TRBV5-4 with TRBJ2-1; the D gene is possibly TRBD1 (5 bases). The CDR3 is 14 residues long. Per the germline V gene, CDR1 is SGHNT and CDR2 is YYREEE (reference sequence). The V gene lost 0 bases and the J gene lost 8 bases, with 12 bases spanning the gap. CDR3 nucleotides: TGTGCCAGCAGCTTGGAGGTCTCCAGGGATGAGCAGTTCTTC. This encodes CASSLEVSRDEQFF.

The chain is built from TRBV2 and TRBJ2-5; D unclear. The CDR3 is 11 amino acids. Germline V gene data show CDR1 as SNHLY and CDR2 as FYNNEI. Trimming pared 6 bases from V and 1 base from J, leaving 3 bases between. The CDR3 spells CASSLQETQYF. The CDR3 DNA is TGTGCCAGCAGCCTCCAAGAGACCCAGTACTTC.

This chain links TRBV5-7 with TRBJ1-1, with 10 positions matching TRBD1. TRBV5-7 is filed as an ORF, its function uncertain. Losses at the gene ends were 0 bases for V and 0 bases for J; bases not matched to a gene: 2. CDR3 length: 16 amino acids. Written as DNA, the CDR3 is TGTGCCAGCAGCTTGGGGGACAGGGGCATGAACACTGAAGCTTTCTTT. It is translated as CASSLGDRGMNTEAFF.